The 15 T cell receptor beta chains given below trace back to one sample, sequenced in a study of T-cell memory formation after mild COVID-19. TCRdb analysed the 5' RACE reads with MiXCR anew, one entry per CDR3 protein. The sample holds about 390,000 distinct CDR3 sequences; 16% are singletons and the top ten take 20% to 25%. The sample taken for sequencing was PBMCs or a T cell subset sorted from them (not recorded which). Receptors originate from a man aged 18 to 29 who had mild COVID-19 (a few samples of this study predate the infection). Cell type and time point are not known.

V and J are TRBV9 and TRBJ2-1, with D possibly TRBD2 on 6 matching bases. The V gene's germline CDR1 is SGDLS and CDR2 YYNGEE. Between the trimmed V and J ends, which lost 0 bases and 10 bases, there was a span of 17 bases. The CDR3 spans 15 residues. CDR3 amino acids: CASSVGGERAGEQFF. The CDR3 DNA reads as TGTGCCAGCAGCGTAGGGGGTGAAAGAGCGGGCGAGCAGTTCTTC.

V and J are TRBV15 and TRBJ1-1; TRBD1 matches at 10 bases. The germline V gene has CDR1 LNHNV and CDR2 YYDKDF (reference sequence). V gave up 3 bases and J gave up 5 bases; unmatched junction bases: 6. This CDR3 contains 15 residues. The CDR3 DNA sequence: TGTGCCACCAGCAGGGGAGGGACAGGGGAGACTGAAGCTTTCTTT. This translates into CATSRGGTGETEAFF.

The chain joins TRBV5-4 to TRBJ2-4, with 8 bases matching TRBD2. This CDR3 contains 14 residues. Germline V gene sequence: CDR1 SGHNT, CDR2 YYREEE (reference sequence). V was clipped by 0 bases and J by 5 bases; unmatched bases: 1. The DNA for the CDR3 is TGTGCCAGCAGCTTGGCACTAGCGGAAAACATTCAGTACTTC. Translated: CASSLALAENIQYF.

The rearrangement joins TRBV7-9 to TRBJ2-7; perhaps TRBD1 as D (6 bases). Germline V CDR1 and CDR2: SEHNR, FQNEAQ (reference sequence). V was shortened by 1 base and J by 0 bases, with 10 bases between the two germline ends. CDR3 size: 15 residues. The CDR3 sequence is CASSLDGQLSYEQYF. CDR3 in DNA: TGTGCCAGCAGCTTAGATGGACAGCTCTCCTACGAGCAGTACTTC.

This clonotype was found a few times. This chain joins TRBV4-1 and TRBJ1-2, with D perhaps TRBD1 (5 bases). The germline CDR1 and CDR2 sequences are MGHRA and YSYEKL. The CDR3 has 17 residues. The V end lost 4 bases, the J end lost 4 bases, and 22 bases lay between the germline ends. CDR3 residues: CASSRQGSAGHGYGYTF. DNA for the CDR3: TGCGCCAGCAGCCGTCAGGGTTCGGCAGGGCATGGCTATGGCTACACCTTC.

This clonotype was picked up a small number of times. The chain uses TRBV10-3 and TRBJ1-6; D is perhaps TRBD1 (6 bases). The V gene's germline CDR1 is ENHRY and CDR2 SYGVKD. Trimming pared 10 bases from V and 9 bases from J, leaving 13 bases between. The CDR3 has 12 amino acids. In DNA form, the CDR3 reads TGTGCCACCTCCCGGGGGGCTTCACCCCTCCACTTT. This gives the protein CATSRGASPLHF.

The chain uses TRBV6-5 and TRBJ1-5; D ambiguous. Trimming removed 0 bases from V and 2 bases from J, with 11 bases in between. The CDR3 totals 16 residues. Germline assignment: CDR1 MNHEY and CDR2 SVGAGI. CDR3 coding DNA: TGTGCCAGCAGTTACTCGGCCGTTGGGGGCAATCAGCCCCAGCATTTT. This encodes CASSYSAVGGNQPQHF.

The sample holds a few counts of this clonotype. The J gene is TRBJ1-5, the V gene TRBV11-2; D might be TRBD1 (5 bases). The germline V and J ends were trimmed by 4 bases and 7 bases, with 8 bases remaining between them. CDR1 is SGHAT, CDR2 FQNNGV, per germline. The CDR3 loop spans 12 amino acids. In DNA form, the CDR3 reads TGTGCCAGCAGCTCAGGGCGACAGCCCCAGCATTTT. As protein: CASSSGRQPQHF.

This clonotype turned up a few times. The V and J genes are TRBV5-1 and TRBJ2-7; the D call may be TRBD1 or TRBD2 (5 bases each). V was clipped by 0 bases and J by 8 bases, with 12 bases between them. The CDR3 sequence is 13 residues long. Germline V lookup: CDR1 SGHRS, CDR2 YFSETQ. CDR3 sequence reads: CASSLAGASKQYV. The CDR3, as DNA: TGCGCCAGCAGCTTGGCCGGGGCATCCAAGCAGTACGTC.

The chain couples TRBV25-1 to TRBJ2-7; D could derive from TRBD1 or TRBD2 (6 bases each). V lost 6 bases and J lost 5, with 14 bases in between. The CDR3 extends over 13 amino acids. The germline gives CDR1 MGHDK, CDR2 SYGVNS. The CDR3 reads CASSPARGDEQYF. The CDR3, as DNA: TGTGCCAGCAGCCCGGCTAGGGGGGACGAGCAGTACTTC.

This chain links TRBV28 with TRBJ2-1; D unresolved. This CDR3 has 12 residues. The germline CDR1 and CDR2 sequences are MDHEN and SYDVKM. Trimming removed 5 bases at V and 9 bases at J, with 11 bases between. The CDR3 nucleotides are TGTGCCAGCAGTACACCAGGACGTGAGCAGTTCTTC. This codes for CASSTPGREQFF.

This clonotype was detected a few times. The chain is built from TRBV25-1 and TRBJ1-2, with D possibly matching TRBD1 (6 bases). The germline V and J ends were trimmed by 1 base and 8 bases, with 17 bases remaining between them. This CDR3 is built from 15 residues. Germline V CDR1 and CDR2: MGHDK, SYGVNS. DNA of the CDR3: TGTGCCAGCAGTGAATTAGGGGACACGAATCAAGGCTACACCTTC. This sequence encodes CASSELGDTNQGYTF.

This clonotype was observed a few times. The rearrangement uses TRBV4-2 and TRBJ2-3, with D maybe TRBD1 (6 bases). The CDR3 has 14 residues. The V end lost 2 bases, the J end lost 3 bases, and 9 bases lay between the germline ends. Germline CDR1 reads LGHNA; CDR2 reads YNFKEQ. CDR3 region: CASSQPRGTDTQYF. The CDR3 DNA sequence: TGTGCCAGCAGCCAACCCAGGGGAACAGATACGCAGTATTTT.

The sample holds many counts of this clonotype. V gene TRBV7-2 combines with J gene TRBJ2-2; D uncertain. V lost 0 bases to trimming and J lost 2 bases, with 7 bases between them. The CDR3 extends over 15 amino acids. CDR1 and CDR2 from the germline V gene are SGHTA and FQGNSA. The CDR3 spells CASSLANRNTGELFF. The CDR3 bases are TGTGCCAGCAGCTTAGCGAACAGAAACACCGGGGAGCTGTTTTTT.

This clonotype occurred a few times. The chain joins TRBV6-2 or TRBV6-3 to TRBJ1-1, with 7 bases aligning to TRBD1. V was pared by 6 bases and J by 4 bases, with 11 bases of the junction left unmatched. This CDR3 spans 15 amino acids. Germline V CDR1 and CDR2: MNHEY, SVGEGT. CDR3: CASRYTEGAATEAFF. CDR3 nucleotides: TGTGCCAGCAGATATACGGAGGGGGCCGCCACTGAAGCTTTCTTT.